These T cell receptor beta chains were read from a single sample in a study of OX40 agonist ivuxolimab in advanced cancers. TCRdb keeps only in-frame clones here, not all; method: immunoSEQ multiplex PCR. The sample yields 90,000 to 100,000 clones, approximately 92% seen once. The sample in question was CD4+ or CD8+ T cells sorted from blood, obtained in a trial of the OX40 agonist ivuxolimab. The source is an adult with an advanced solid tumor such as melanoma, head and neck, liver or kidney cancer. Both conserved end residues are part of each CDR3. The D gene is left open where the match is weak. Size is omitted from some rows. Given values are once, few, many or a class for expanded clones.

CDR3aa: CASSDIRIRNSPLHF; CDR3nt: TGTGCCAGCAGTGACATCAGGATTCGCAATTCACCCCTCCACTTT; abundance: .; len: 15; d_gene: .; j_gene: TRBJ1-6; v_gene: TRBV6-1
CDR3aa: CASSLPPAGGNQETQYF; CDR3nt: TGTGCCAGCAGCTTACCCCCCGCGGGAGGGAACCAAGAGACCCAGTACTTC; abundance: .; len: 17; d_gene: TRBD2; j_gene: TRBJ2-5; v_gene: TRBV7-9
CDR3aa: CASSSLGGGYGYTF; CDR3nt: TGTGCCAGCAGCTCATTGGGAGGGGGCTATGGCTACACCTTC; abundance: few; len: 14; d_gene: .; j_gene: TRBJ1-2; v_gene: TRBV7-2
CDR3aa: CASSVATSGEVTDTQYF; CDR3nt: TGTGCCAGCAGCGTAGCTACTAGCGGGGAGGTAACAGATACGCAGTATTTT; abundance: .; len: 17; d_gene: TRBD2; j_gene: TRBJ2-3; v_gene: TRBV9
CDR3aa: CASSASSAGELFF; CDR3nt: TGTGCCAGCAGCGCTAGCTCAGCCGGGGAGCTGTTTTTT; abundance: .; len: 13; d_gene: .; j_gene: TRBJ2-2; v_gene: TRBV11-2
CDR3aa: CASSLSRVNEQFF; CDR3nt: TGTGCCAGCAGCTTGAGCAGGGTCAATGAGCAGTTCTTC; abundance: .; len: 13; d_gene: .; j_gene: TRBJ2-1; v_gene: TRBV11-3
CDR3aa: CASSSLQWENTEAFF; CDR3nt: TGCGCCAGCAGCTCCCTACAGTGGGAGAACACTGAAGCTTTCTTT; abundance: .; len: 15; d_gene: .; j_gene: TRBJ1-1; v_gene: TRBV5-1
CDR3aa: CASSLAGTDTEAFF; CDR3nt: TGTGCCAGCAGCTTAGCTGGGACCGACACTGAAGCTTTCTTT; abundance: few; len: 14; d_gene: .; j_gene: TRBJ1-1; v_gene: TRBV7-2
CDR3aa: CASGELPVESPTYEQYF; CDR3nt: TGCGCCAGCGGTGAGTTACCGGTCGAATCACCTACTTACGAGCAGTACTTC; abundance: .; len: 17; d_gene: .; j_gene: TRBJ2-7; v_gene: TRBV5-1
CDR3aa: CASSSQVVGQPQHF; CDR3nt: TGTGCCAGCAGCTCACAGGTGGTGGGTCAGCCCCAGCATTTT; abundance: .; len: 14; d_gene: .; j_gene: TRBJ1-5; v_gene: TRBV7-2
CDR3aa: CASSYRGQGNEKLFF; CDR3nt: TGTGCCAGCAGTTACCGAGGACAGGGAAATGAAAAACTGTTTTTT; abundance: .; len: 15; d_gene: TRBD1; j_gene: TRBJ1-4; v_gene: TRBV6-6
CDR3aa: CASSKDPPRHHTEAFF; CDR3nt: TGTGCCAGCAGCAAAGATCCCCCCCGTCATCACACTGAAGCTTTCTTT; abundance: .; len: 16; d_gene: .; j_gene: TRBJ1-1; v_gene: TRBV21-1
CDR3aa: CASSQRPGPYYGYTF; CDR3nt: TGTGCCAGCAGCCAGCGACCGGGACCTTACTATGGCTACACCTTC; abundance: .; len: 15; d_gene: .; j_gene: TRBJ1-2; v_gene: TRBV7-2
CDR3aa: CSARDHDEQFF; CDR3nt: TGCAGTGCTAGAGATCACGATGAGCAGTTCTTC; abundance: .; len: 11; d_gene: .; j_gene: TRBJ2-1; v_gene: TRBV20-1
CDR3aa: CASSQGVTRNTEAFF; CDR3nt: TGTGCCAGCAGTCAAGGAGTAACCAGGAACACTGAAGCTTTCTTT; abundance: .; len: 15; d_gene: .; j_gene: TRBJ1-1; v_gene: TRBV7-8
CDR3aa: CASSLSKGNGNTIYF; CDR3nt: TGTGCCAGCAGCTTGAGTAAGGGAAATGGAAACACCATATATTTT; abundance: .; len: 15; d_gene: .; j_gene: TRBJ1-3; v_gene: TRBV7-2
CDR3aa: CASNRGPYEQYF; CDR3nt: TGTGCCAGCAACAGGGGGCCATACGAGCAGTACTTC; abundance: .; len: 12; d_gene: TRBD1; j_gene: TRBJ2-7; v_gene: TRBV6-1
CDR3aa: CASSYSWGPYEQYF; CDR3nt: TGTGCCAGCAGCTACTCCTGGGGCCCTTACGAGCAGTACTTC; abundance: .; len: 14; d_gene: .; j_gene: TRBJ2-7; v_gene: TRBV27
CDR3aa: CASSTEGYEQYF; CDR3nt: TGCGCCAGCAGCACCGAGGGATACGAGCAGTACTTC; abundance: .; len: 12; d_gene: .; j_gene: TRBJ2-7; v_gene: TRBV5-1
CDR3aa: CASGSPAGGSTNYGYTF; CDR3nt: TGTGCTAGTGGTTCCCCCGCGGGGGGATCGACTAACTATGGCTACACCTTC; abundance: .; len: 17; d_gene: .; j_gene: TRBJ1-2; v_gene: TRBV12-5
CDR3aa: CASSVVGTRNEQFF; CDR3nt: TGTGCCAGCAGCGTAGTGGGGACACGAAATGAGCAGTTCTTC; abundance: .; len: 14; d_gene: .; j_gene: TRBJ2-1; v_gene: TRBV9
CDR3aa: CASSYSAGGGQPQHF; CDR3nt: TGTGCCAGCAGTTACTCAGCAGGGGGCGGTCAGCCCCAGCATTTT; abundance: .; len: 15; d_gene: TRBD1; j_gene: TRBJ1-5; v_gene: TRBV6-5
CDR3aa: CASSLGQLKFF; CDR3nt: TGTGCCAGCTCACTTGGACAGCTTAAGTTCTTC; abundance: .; len: 11; d_gene: .; j_gene: TRBJ2-1; v_gene: TRBV18
CDR3aa: CASSLRDQPQHF; CDR3nt: TGTGCCAGCAGTTTGCGAGATCAGCCCCAGCATTTT; abundance: .; len: 12; d_gene: .; j_gene: TRBJ1-5; v_gene: TRBV28
CDR3aa: CASSYSRVYEQYF; CDR3nt: TGTGCCAGCAGTTACTCGAGGGTGTACGAGCAGTACTTC; abundance: .; len: 13; d_gene: .; j_gene: TRBJ2-7; v_gene: TRBV6-6
CDR3aa: CASSARTETFYEQYF; CDR3nt: TGTGCCAGTAGTGCTCGGACAGAAACCTTCTACGAGCAGTACTTC; abundance: medium-sized; len: 15; d_gene: .; j_gene: TRBJ2-7; v_gene: TRBV19
CDR3aa: CSVAGDGNEQFF; CDR3nt: TGCAGCGTAGCGGGAGATGGGAATGAGCAGTTCTTC; abundance: .; len: 12; d_gene: TRBD2; j_gene: TRBJ2-1; v_gene: TRBV29-1
CDR3aa: CASSSPERGSYNEQFF; CDR3nt: TGTGCCAGCAGTTCGCCGGAGCGGGGGTCCTACAATGAGCAGTTCTTC; abundance: .; len: 16; d_gene: TRBD2; j_gene: TRBJ2-1; v_gene: TRBV27
CDR3aa: CASSLARGNTEAFF; CDR3nt: TGTGCCAGCAGCTTAGCGAGGGGGAACACTGAAGCTTTCTTT; abundance: .; len: 14; d_gene: .; j_gene: TRBJ1-1; v_gene: TRBV7-2
CDR3aa: CASSEPPGTANTEAFF; CDR3nt: TGTGCCAGCAGTGAGCCCCCCGGGACAGCGAACACTGAAGCTTTCTTT; abundance: .; len: 16; d_gene: TRBD1; j_gene: TRBJ1-1; v_gene: TRBV6-1
CDR3aa: CASSLDSRNTIYF; CDR3nt: TGTGCCAGCAGCTTGGACAGTCGAAACACCATATATTTT; abundance: once; len: 13; d_gene: .; j_gene: TRBJ1-3; v_gene: TRBV5-6
CDR3aa: CASSPRTGGTQYF; CDR3nt: TGTGCCAGCAGCCCCCGGACTGGGGGGACCCAGTACTTC; abundance: .; len: 13; d_gene: .; j_gene: TRBJ2-5; v_gene: TRBV14
CDR3aa: CASSQEGTSRNEQFF; CDR3nt: TGTGCCAGCAGCCAGGAGGGGACTAGCCGAAATGAGCAGTTCTTC; abundance: .; len: 15; d_gene: TRBD2; j_gene: TRBJ2-1; v_gene: TRBV11-3
CDR3aa: CASSLTDQETQYF; CDR3nt: TGCGCCAGCAGCCTGACGGATCAAGAGACCCAGTACTTC; abundance: .; len: 13; d_gene: .; j_gene: TRBJ2-5; v_gene: TRBV4-1